This TCR beta chain was retrieved from a study of beta chain features in type 1 diabetes. The authors obtained over 98% purity in all sorted populations. In its sample, this clone was seen once. As yet, its antigen is unknown. The sequenced template was cDNA made from the entire isolated RNA. Only in-frame clones appear in the TCRdb table, and some are missing; sequencing was by immunoSEQ multiplex PCR. Altogether fewer than 110,000 clones are present, about 26% being singletons, with the ten largest covering 0.5% to 0.55%. Between the trimmed V and J ends, which lost 2 bases and 6 bases, there was a span of 16 bases. Per the germline V gene, CDR1 is MGHRA and CDR2 is YSYEKL. The CDR3 loop spans 16 amino acids. Findings and caveats of the study: Shorter TCRB CDR3s, moderately but significantly so, were found in Type 1 diabetes patients in all four CD4+ subsets. An over-representation of cells with high TCR expression could result from cDNA sequencing.

The material sequenced was central memory CD4+ T cells from blood. This receptor was obtained from a woman aged 18-29 years with type 1 diabetes. The chain employs TRBV4-1 and TRBJ2-2, with unresolved D. Written as DNA, the CDR3 is TGCGCCAGCAGCCAACTAGATTTGTTCGTTGCCGGGGAGCTGTTTTTT. Its translation is CASSQLDLFVAGELFF.